This TCR beta chain came from a study of CD8+CD57+ T cells in acquired aplastic anemia. TCR beta VDJ and CDR3 profiling used genomic DNA as template. Via MiXCR, TCRdb re-called the reads, giving one row per CDR3 protein. The sample has under 40,000 distinct CDR3 sequences, about 77% seen once; the top ten hold under 25%. The CDR3 consists of 14 residues. Germline values: CDR1 LNHDA, CDR2 SQIVND (reference sequence). Trimming stripped 6 bases from V and 0 bases from J, with 8 bases between. The V gene is TRBV19, the J gene TRBJ2-2, with D maybe TRBD2 (6 bases). Sequenced: sorted CD4+, CD8+, or CD8+CD57+ T cells (not recorded which) from PBMCs. This receptor was taken from a human donor in good health, serving as a control. The CDR3 sequence: CASRGGANTGELFF. In DNA form, the CDR3 reads TGTGCCAGTAGAGGCGGGGCGAACACCGGGGAGCTGTTTTTT.